In this sample, the clone carrying this T cell receptor beta chain turned up a few times. V lost 7 bases to trimming and J lost 0 bases, with 3 bases between them. Germline V CDR1 and CDR2: LNHDA, SQIVND (reference sequence). There are 12 residues in the CDR3. Unique molecular identifiers were used in preparing the TCRbeta library. MiXCR, run by TCRdb on the PCR reads, gives a single entry per CDR3 protein. Of about 980,000 distinct CDR3 sequences in the sample, roughly 29% are singletons; the top ten hold about 28%. This sample was taken from a study of T-cell reconstitution after alpha-beta-depleted transplantation in children.

The V call is TRBV19, the J call TRBJ2-2; D remains unclear. The sequenced sample was PBMCs, mostly from graft donor cells, obtained 360 days after TCRalphabeta/CD19-depleted stem cell transplant. The sequence was collected from a boy younger than two who had a stem cell transplant for SCID, so the T cells may come from the graft donor. Here the CDR3 reads CASNSNTGELFF. DNA for the CDR3: TGTGCCAGTAATTCGAACACCGGGGAGCTGTTTTTT.